These 10 T cell receptor beta chains came from one sample sequenced in a study of cytomegalovirus exposure and HLA in healthy donors. Use of 60 Vbeta and 13 Jbeta primers characterized the PCR. Repertoires were generated with immunoSEQ multiplex PCR, while TCRdb's copy carries only in-frame clones and drops some. The top ten clones hold 0.45% to 0.55% of a sample with 120,000 to 150,000 clones, approximately 88% of them seen once. Sequencing was carried out using PBMCs. Every receptor here comes from a woman aged 40 to 50 in good health and CMV-seronegative.

The chain links TRBV11-3 to TRBJ2-1, with 9 bases matching TRBD2. V lost 2 bases and J lost 4; bases outside the gene matches: 6. This CDR3 spans 16 amino acids. The germline V gene has CDR1 SGHNT and CDR2 YENEEA. The CDR3 spells CASSLRAGGTYNEQFF. In DNA, the CDR3 is TGTGCCAGCAGCTTACGGGCGGGAGGGACTTACAATGAGCAGTTCTTC.

The chain couples TRBV2 to TRBJ2-7; TRBD2 aligns across 10 bases. Trimming removed 10 bases from V and 6 bases from J; junction bases left unmatched: 6. The CDR3 loop spans 12 amino acids. CDR1 and CDR2 (germline): SNHLY, FYNNEI. The CDR3 spells CATGTSEVEQYF. The CDR3, as DNA: TGTGCCACCGGGACTAGCGAAGTCGAGCAGTACTTC.

This clone was observed a handful of times. The genes are TRBV7-9 and TRBJ2-5; a possible D gene is TRBD2 (5 bases). Germline CDR1 is SEHNR and CDR2 is FQNEAQ (reference sequence). Trimming took off 3 bases at V and 4 bases at J, with 9 bases between the two ends. CDR3 length: 13 amino acids. The CDR3 loop is CASSFESGETQYF. The DNA of the CDR3 is TGTGCCAGCAGCTTCGAGAGCGGAGAGACCCAGTACTTC.

This CDR3 is CASRLRDRGTEAFF. The CDR3 nucleotides read TGCGCCAGCCGCCTCCGGGACAGGGGCACTGAAGCTTTCTTT. The chain couples TRBV5-1 to TRBJ1-1, with 10 bases fitting TRBD1. V was pared by 7 bases and J by 4 bases, with 7 bases of the junction left unmatched. The CDR3 length is 14 residues. Germline lookup yields CDR1 SGHRS and CDR2 YFSETQ.

This CDR3 reads CASSIRVGELFF. For the CDR3, the DNA is TGTGCCAGTAGTATTAGAGTCGGGGAGCTGTTTTTT. The chain couples TRBV19 to TRBJ2-2; no clear D. V lost 3 bases to trimming and J lost 7 bases, with 6 bases between them. CDR3 length: 12 residues. Germline assignment: CDR1 LNHDA and CDR2 SQIVND (reference sequence).

The chain couples TRBV11-2 to TRBJ2-7, with TRBD2 matching over 12 bases. J gave up 5 bases and V 5 bases, and 7 bases lay outside the gene matches. This CDR3 is built from 15 residues. The germline V gene encodes CDR1 SGHAT and CDR2 FQNNGV. The CDR3 nucleotides read TGTGCCAGCAGCAAGACTAGCGGGAGAACCCACGAGCAGTACTTC. It is translated as CASSKTSGRTHEQYF.

The chain carries TRBV11-3 and TRBJ2-2, with 7 bases matching TRBD2. This CDR3 has 15 residues. V shed 1 base, J shed 3 bases, and the junction held 2 bases outside the gene matches. The germline V gene encodes CDR1 SGHNT and CDR2 YENEEA. CDR3 residues: CASSLVLADTGELFF. The CDR3 region has the DNA TGTGCCAGCAGCTTAGTCCTAGCGGACACCGGGGAGCTGTTTTTT.

This chain joins TRBV5-4 and TRBJ1-2; D remains ambiguous. The CDR3 spans 15 residues. V lost 4 bases and J 2 bases, leaving 15 bases between the germline ends. The germline V gene has CDR1 SGHNT and CDR2 YYREEE (reference sequence). DNA for the CDR3: TGTGCCAGCAGCCCCGACGGAGGCGGAAACTATGGCTACACCTTC. It specifies CASSPDGGGNYGYTF.

This clone has just a few counts. The chain joins TRBV11-3 to TRBJ1-5; D unresolved. This CDR3 contains 12 residues. CDR1 and CDR2 (germline): SGHNT, YENEEA. Deletions cut 3 bases from V and 9 bases from J, with 9 bases between. This CDR3 reads CASSLSTGPQHF. The CDR3 DNA sequence: TGTGCCAGCAGCTTGTCCACCGGGCCCCAGCATTTT. The full variable domain, completed using reference TRBV11-3 and TRBJ1-5, is EAGVVQSPRYKIIEKKQPVAFWCNPISGHNTLYWYLQNLGQGPELLIRYENEEAVDDSQLPKDRFSAERLKGVDSTLKIQPAELGDSAVYLCASSLSTGPQHFGDGTRLSIL.

This chain uses TRBV7-6 with TRBJ2-2, with TRBD2 matching over 8 bases. Unmatched junction bases numbered 8, after V lost 5 bases and J lost 0 bases. The CDR3 is made up of 17 amino acids. From germline, CDR1 is SGHVS and CDR2 FNYEAQ. The DNA for the CDR3 is TGTGCCAGCAGCCAATATATTAGCGGGGCGAACACCGGGGAGCTGTTTTTT. Its translation is CASSQYISGANTGELFF.